Following are 22 T cell receptor beta chains from one sample sequenced in a study of persistence of HIV-infected CD4 T cells (dated by TCRdb to 2020 to 2021). These receptors' targets are unknown. Interpreted using the paper, the treatment or condition label stands for: suppressive antiretroviral therapy. A pool of overlapping HIV-1 Gag 15-mer peptides was used at 0.9 to 1 ug per peptide per mL for cell stimulation. CD4+ T cells that responded were sorted based on upregulation of both CD40 ligand and CD69. The immunoSEQ hsTCRB assay version 4 in survey mode was used to sequence TCRbeta repertoires from genomic DNA. The immuneACCESS repertoire file appears here via TCRdb, limited to in-frame rearrangements. These files lack a portion of the clones; in checked studies, under half of the deficit traces to unresolved V genes, and the cause of the others is not known. Here the sample has around 9,200 clones; roughly 85% occur a single time. In total, the top ten clones hold roughly 2% of the sample.

The specimen comprised CD4+ T cells sorted from PBMCs after roughly 17-hour stimulation, sampled from a patient who received antiretroviral therapy. The meaning of the sample's cell subset or site label: CD40L+CD69+ CD4 T cells responding to HIV-1 Gag peptides. Receptors originate from an adult woman with HIV who was CMV-seropositive.

This sequence joins TRBV5-1 and TRBJ1-2, with no clear D. Deletions cut 1 base from V and 2 bases from J, with 9 bases between. This CDR3 region has 14 residues. Germline V gives CDR1 SGHRS, CDR2 YFSETQ. CDR3 sequence (DNA): TGCGCCAGCAGCTTGTACGACGTGAACTATGGCTACACCTTC. Protein sequence: CASSLYDVNYGYTF.

This clone was observed once. V gene TRBV28 combines with J gene TRBJ1-2; 10 bases align to TRBD1. V dropped 7 bases and J dropped 8; count of bases not matched to a gene: 10. Germline V lookup: CDR1 MDHEN, CDR2 SYDVKM. The CDR3 has 14 residues. The CDR3 sequence: CASTKPGQGTGYTF. In DNA, the CDR3 is TGTGCCAGCACCAAACCGGGACAGGGGACCGGCTACACCTTC.

This sequence joins TRBV18 and TRBJ1-1, with 8 bases matching TRBD1. The CDR3 is made up of 17 amino acids. Germline-derived CDR1 and CDR2 are KGHSH and LQKENI. V lost 3 bases, J lost 1 base, and 10 bases stayed unmatched. CDR3 in DNA: TGTGCCAGCTCACCGCTCCTCCAAACAGGGGGGAACACTGAAGCTTTCTTT. The encoded protein is CASSPLLQTGGNTEAFF. Looking up the rest from reference TRBV18 and TRBJ1-1 gives the full variable domain: NAGVMQNPRHLVRRRGQEARLRCSPMKGHSHVYWYRQLPEEGLKFMVYLQKENIIDESGMPKERFSAEFPKEGPSILRIQQVVRGDSAAYFCASSPLLQTGGNTEAFFGQGTRLTVV.

The rearrangement uses TRBV18 and TRBJ1-4, with D possibly matching TRBD1 (5 bases). The CDR3 is 13 residues long. In germline, CDR1 is KGHSH, CDR2 LQKENI. V lost 4 bases to trimming and J lost 5 bases, with 8 bases between them. The CDR3 region has the DNA TGTGCCAGCTCACGGGGCCCAAATGAAAAACTGTTTTTT. Protein product: CASSRGPNEKLFF.

V and J are TRBV27 and TRBJ1-3; D is perhaps TRBD1 (6 bases). Germline V gene data show CDR1 as MNHEY and CDR2 as SMNVEV (reference sequence). There are 16 residues in the CDR3. V dropped 6 bases and J dropped 4 bases, with 19 bases sitting between them. The CDR3 loop reads CASSSLGAGAGNTIYF. CDR3 in DNA: TGTGCCAGCAGCTCTCTCGGGGCGGGGGCAGGAAACACCATATATTTT.

DNA for the CDR3: TGTGCCAGCAGGGTGTCGGGGGGGCGGTACGAGCAGTACTTC. This sequence encodes CASRVSGGRYEQYF. The chain joins TRBV2 to TRBJ2-7, with 8 bases matching TRBD2. The CDR3 extends over 14 amino acids. The germline CDR1 and CDR2 sequences are SNHLY and FYNNEI. Germline trimming cut 6 bases from V and 4 bases from J; bases unmatched to any gene: 8.

This clone was observed a single time. This chain links TRBV12-3 or TRBV12-4 with TRBJ1-1, with TRBD1 identical over 8 bases. V lost 6 bases, J lost 5 bases, and 5 bases stayed unmatched. The CDR3 length is 13 residues. Here the CDR3 DNA reads TGTGCCAGCAGCCCGACAGGGGCGACTGAAGCTTTCTTT. The encoded protein is CASSPTGATEAFF.

V is TRBV5-1 and J is TRBJ1-3; D gene uncertain. Germline assignment: CDR1 SGHRS and CDR2 YFSETQ. The length of the CDR3 is 13 residues. V gave up 0 bases and J gave up 7 bases, with 8 bases separating them. Here the CDR3 DNA reads TGCGCCAGCAGCTTGGGTACCGGGAACACCATATATTTT. Its translation is CASSLGTGNTIYF.

The chain joins TRBV9 to TRBJ2-1; 12 positions match TRBD2. Germline loops: CDR1 SGDLS, CDR2 YYNGEE. There are 19 residues in the CDR3. Germline trimming cut 2 bases from V and 0 bases from J; bases unmatched to any gene: 9. CDR3 sequence reads: CASSVRGLAGGSSYNEQFF. Here the CDR3 DNA reads TGTGCCAGCAGCGTGAGGGGCCTAGCGGGAGGGAGCTCCTACAATGAGCAGTTCTTC.

This clone is labeled as medium-sized. The rearrangement uses TRBV10-3 and TRBJ1-5, with D unclear. The CDR3 contains 13 residues. Germline V gene lookup returns CDR1 ENHRY and CDR2 SYGVKD. Trimming left V 0 bases short and J 4 bases short, with 4 bases between. CDR3 in DNA: TGTGCCATCAGTGAGTCGGCGAATCAGCCCCAGCATTTT. Amino acid sequence: CAISESANQPQHF.

The chain employs TRBV5-6 and TRBJ2-1, with unresolved D. Germline CDR1 reads SGHDT; CDR2 reads YYEEEE. V lost 3 bases and J 9 bases, leaving 22 bases between the germline ends. CDR3 size: 16 residues. This CDR3 is CASSSGVWFTVGEQFF. In nucleotides, the CDR3 is TGTGCCAGCAGCTCTGGCGTGTGGTTCACCGTCGGTGAGCAGTTCTTC.

The gene calls are TRBV12-5 and TRBJ1-1, with a weak D call TRBD1 (5 bases). This CDR3 has 14 amino acids. V was shortened by 5 bases and J by 1 base, with 11 bases between the two germline ends. Germline CDR1 is LGHNT and CDR2 is FRNRAP. CDR3 nucleotides: TGTGCTAGTGGTAAGGGGAGCCCGAACACTGAAGCTTTCTTT. The encoded protein is CASGKGSPNTEAFF.

This sequence joins TRBV19 and TRBJ1-3; D unclear. The V end lost 6 bases, the J end lost 0 bases, and 18 bases lay between the germline ends. CDR1 and CDR2 from the germline V gene are LNHDA and SQIVND (reference sequence). There are 17 residues in the CDR3. This CDR3 is CASRHRRATYSGNTIYF. The CDR3 DNA sequence: TGTGCCAGTAGACACCGACGGGCGACTTACTCTGGAAACACCATATATTTT. The complete variable domain, with remaining parts taken from reference TRBV19 and TRBJ1-3, reads DGGITQSPKYLFRKEGQNVTLSCEQNLNHDAMYWYRQDPGQGLRLIYYSQIVNDFQKGDIAEGYSVSREKKESFPLTVTSAQKNPTAFYLCASRHRRATYSGNTIYFGEGSWLTVV.

The V gene is TRBV7-3, the J gene TRBJ2-5, with D hard to call. The CDR3 has 13 residues. CDR1 and CDR2 (germline): SGHTA, FQGTGA. V was shortened by 5 bases and J by 7 bases, with 14 bases between the two germline ends. CDR3 sequence: CASSIPSVGTQYF. The DNA for the CDR3 is TGTGCCAGCAGCATACCCTCCGTAGGGACCCAGTACTTC.

The rearrangement joins TRBV2 to TRBJ1-1; D call uncertain. CDR1 and CDR2 from the germline V gene are SNHLY and FYNNEI. Trimming stripped 0 bases from V and 8 bases from J, with 22 bases between. The CDR3 extends over 17 amino acids. The DNA of the CDR3 is TGTGCCAGCAGTGAAGCGCTTCGGTGGCAGGCGGGCGTCGAAGCTTTCTTT. It encodes CASSEALRWQAGVEAFF.

V is TRBV25-1 and J is TRBJ1-5; D not resolved. The V end was cut by 1 base, the J end by 2 bases, with 6 bases between. The CDR3 has 14 amino acids. CDR1 and CDR2 (germline): MGHDK, SYGVNS. The CDR3 is CASSESPRNQPQHF. The CDR3 DNA follows: TGTGCCAGCAGTGAATCCCCTCGCAATCAGCCCCAGCATTTT. The full variable domain, with the rest looked up from reference TRBV25-1 and TRBJ1-5, is EADIYQTPRYLVIGTGKKITLECSQTMGHDKMYWYQQDPGMELHLIHYSYGVNSTEKGDLSSESTVSRIRTEHFPLTLESARPSHTSQYLCASSESPRNQPQHFGDGTRLSIL.

Written as DNA, the CDR3 is TGTGCCAGCAGTTGCTCGGACAGCCCACGTTTAGCCAAAAACATTCAGTACTTC. Translation: CASSCSDSPRLAKNIQYF. The V call is TRBV27, the J call TRBJ2-4, with D tentatively TRBD1 (6 bases). Trimming pared 4 bases from V and 0 bases from J, leaving 19 bases between. The CDR3 runs to 18 residues. Germline V gives CDR1 MNHEY, CDR2 SMNVEV (reference sequence).

V gene TRBV28 combines with J gene TRBJ2-7; D might be TRBD1 (5 bases). This CDR3 region has 14 residues. Germline V lookup: CDR1 MDHEN, CDR2 SYDVKM. V was trimmed by 1 base and J by 3 bases, leaving 10 bases between them. The CDR3 coding sequence is TGTGCCAGCAGTTTATTGGGGCAGCACTACGAGCAGTACTTC. This encodes CASSLLGQHYEQYF.

About this clone: This sample also contains other DNA sequences that code for the same CDR3. The rearrangement uses TRBV4-2 and TRBJ2-7; tentatively, D is TRBD1 (5 bases). The length of the CDR3 is 14 residues. The ends were cut back, 8 bases at V and 5 bases at J, with 19 bases in the middle. Germline CDR1 and CDR2: LGHNA and YNFKEQ. The CDR3 is CASGPRQGVNEQYF. The CDR3 DNA sequence: TGTGCCAGCGGCCCGAGACAAGGGGTCAACGAGCAGTACTTC.

The genes are TRBV11-3 and TRBJ2-7; TRBD1 matches at 7 bases. After removal of 1 base from V and 2 bases from J, the junction contained 11 bases not matched to a gene. CDR1 is SGHNT, CDR2 YENEEA, per germline. This CDR3 has 17 residues. In DNA, the CDR3 is TGTGCCAGCAGCTTAGCATCCTCCTCGACAGGGCCCTACGAGCAGTACTTC. It translates to CASSLASSSTGPYEQYF.

V gene TRBV7-2 combines with J gene TRBJ1-1; 9 bases line up with TRBD1. J lost 6 bases, V lost 6 bases, and 8 bases had no gene match. This CDR3 has 14 residues. CDR1 is SGHTA, CDR2 FQGNSA, per germline. The CDR3 here is CASRQQGAIAEAFF. The DNA of the CDR3 is TGTGCCAGCAGGCAACAGGGGGCGATCGCTGAAGCTTTCTTT.

This sequence joins TRBV5-1 and TRBJ2-7, with D possibly TRBD1 on 5 matching bases. V shed 0 bases and J shed 2 bases, with 6 bases lying between them. CDR1 is SGHRS, CDR2 YFSETQ, per germline. The CDR3 consists of 13 residues. CDR3 in amino acids: CASSLEQAYEQYF. CDR3 nucleotide sequence: TGCGCCAGCAGCTTGGAACAGGCCTACGAGCAGTACTTC.